Given below is one T cell receptor (beta chain) in context. Clones were read by immunoSEQ multiplex PCR, and TCRdb kept only the in-frame ones, dropping some. The table includes roughly 160,000 clones, roughly 85% detected once. Participant ages covered roughly 18 to 89 years across 20 to 30 US areas. Cohort placement rested on clinical history that participants reported themselves. This record comes from a study of blood T cell repertoires in COVID-19. In the study overall: Recovered status in Cohort 3 required two negative PCRs, clearance, or symptom resolution.

The V gene end was trimmed by 5 bases and the J gene end by 2 bases; junction bases not matched to a gene: 3. Germline CDR1 is KGHDR and CDR2 is SFDVKD. There are 15 residues in the CDR3. The sequenced sample was PBMCs or T cells enriched from blood (not recorded which). This rearrangement joins TRBV24-1 to TRBJ1-2; 11 bases fit TRBD1. The receptor comes from a woman between 65 and 79 years old in a cohort exposed to, infected with or recovered from COVID-19 (not recorded which). For the CDR3, the DNA is TGTGCCACCAGTGCCGGGACAGGGGGAAACTATGGCTACACCTTC. Residues: CATSAGTGGNYGYTF.